These 28 T cell receptor beta chains share one sample of origin, sequenced in a study of post-analysis software for immune sequencing data. The study, taken as a whole, reports: In patients, 4 to 6 TRBV segments were more frequent than in controls, with TRBV5-6, TRBV5-1 and TRBV20-1 among them.

Every TCR beta cDNA library bore unique molecular identifiers. Via MiXCR, TCRdb re-called the PCR reads, giving one row per CDR3 protein. The sample yields over 300,000 distinct CDR3 sequences, approximately 33% seen once. Antigens for these TCRs are unknown. Sequencing was performed on blood. Receptors were obtained from a girl aged 10 to 17 with multiple sclerosis.

This chain joins TRBV20-1 and TRBJ2-5, with D possibly being TRBD1 (6 bases). Germline V lookup: CDR1 DFQATT, CDR2 SNEGSKA (reference sequence). Trimming cost V 6 bases and J 5 bases, with 19 bases left between them. The CDR3 length is 14 residues. The CDR3 is CSALSRGWGETQYF. CDR3 sequence (DNA): TGCAGTGCCCTCTCCAGGGGATGGGGGGAGACCCAGTACTTC.

The chain couples TRBV20-1 to TRBJ2-1, with 7 nucleotides matching TRBD1. The V and J ends lost 3 bases and 4 bases, in that order; junction bases with no gene match: 12. The V gene's germline CDR1 is DFQATT and CDR2 SNEGSKA (reference sequence). This CDR3 spans 16 amino acids. The CDR3 DNA follows: TGCAGTGCTAGGATCAACAGGGGAGTATCTTACAATGAGCAGTTCTTC. Translating gives CSARINRGVSYNEQFF.

The rearrangement joins TRBV20-1 to TRBJ2-4; D assignment may be TRBD1 or TRBD2 (5 bases each). The V and J ends lost 0 bases and 13 bases respectively, with 28 bases between them. This CDR3 spans 17 amino acids. Germline-derived CDR1 and CDR2 are DFQATT and SNEGSKA (reference sequence). The CDR3 sequence: CSARDGAHNYLTREQYF. CDR3 nucleotides: TGCAGTGCTAGAGATGGAGCTCACAATTACCTTACCAGGGAGCAGTACTTC.

The rearrangement joins TRBV20-1 to TRBJ1-1; D gene uncertain. Trimming left V 0 bases short and J 5 bases short, with 13 bases between. Looked up from germline, CDR1 is DFQATT and CDR2 is SNEGSKA (reference sequence). This CDR3 is built from 14 residues. CDR3 loop: CSAREDGLRTEAFF. In DNA form, the CDR3 reads TGCAGTGCTAGAGAGGACGGCTTGAGAACTGAAGCTTTCTTT.

The V call is TRBV4-1, the J call TRBJ2-3; TRBD2 might be the D (6 bases). The CDR3 contains 15 residues. The germline gives CDR1 MGHRA, CDR2 YSYEKL. Trimming took 2 bases from V and 7 from J, leaving 16 bases between them. CDR3 sequence: CASSQLAIERHTQYF. The DNA of the CDR3 is TGCGCCAGCAGCCAACTAGCGATAGAGAGGCATACGCAGTATTTT.

This clonotype has more than one count but fewer than ten. The chain employs TRBV7-6 and TRBJ2-5, with D possibly matching TRBD1 (5 bases). Trimming removed 5 bases at V and 5 bases at J, with 21 bases between. This CDR3 is 16 amino acids long. The germline CDR1 and CDR2 sequences are SGHVS and FNYEAQ. The DNA for the CDR3 is TGTGCCAGCAGCCCACCGGGTGAACAGGACCGCGAGACCCAGTACTTC. It codes for CASSPPGEQDRETQYF.

The chain links TRBV6-2 or TRBV6-3 to TRBJ1-5; no definite D call. V lost 6 bases and J lost 1, with 13 bases in between. The CDR3 is made up of 15 amino acids. CDR1 and CDR2 (germline): MNHEY, SVGEGT. In DNA, the CDR3 is TGTGCCAGCAGACGCCTGTCGGGAAGCAATCAGCCCCAGCATTTT. The encoded protein is CASRRLSGSNQPQHF.

This clonotype was seen a handful of times. This chain links TRBV15 with TRBJ2-5, with D maybe TRBD2 (6 bases). Germline values: CDR1 LNHNV, CDR2 YYDKDF (reference sequence). The length of the CDR3 is 15 residues. V dropped 1 base and J dropped 2 bases, with 11 bases sitting between them. The chain's CDR3 is CATSRAPSGQETQYF. The DNA of the CDR3 is TGTGCCACCAGCAGAGCCCCCAGCGGGCAAGAGACCCAGTACTTC.

This clonotype was seen a handful of times. This chain connects TRBV7-2 to TRBJ2-4, with D possibly TRBD1 on 6 matching bases. V was cut by 4 bases and J by 0 bases, with 13 bases left in between. There are 16 residues in the CDR3. Germline CDR1 reads SGHTA; CDR2 reads FQGNSA. The CDR3 loop is CASSSQGTVAKNIQYF. As DNA, the CDR3 is TGTGCCAGCAGCTCTCAGGGGACGGTAGCCAAAAACATTCAGTACTTC.

There are a few counts of this clonotype. The chain couples TRBV18 to TRBJ2-5; 8 nucleotides agree with TRBD2. CDR3 length: 16 amino acids. With 3 bases clipped from V and 1 base from J, the junction kept 7 bases outside the gene matches. Germline-derived CDR1 and CDR2 are KGHSH and LQKENI. CDR3 in DNA: TGTGCCAGCTCACCGACCCTACTAGCGGTCCAAGAGACCCAGTACTTC. It translates to CASSPTLLAVQETQYF.

The chain uses TRBV7-6 and TRBJ1-1; D is unclear. Between the trimmed V and J ends, which lost 1 base and 0 bases, there was a span of 9 bases. Looked up from germline, CDR1 is SGHVS and CDR2 is FNYEAQ. This CDR3 spans 15 amino acids. The CDR3 sequence: CASSLVPVMNTEAFF. CDR3 sequence (DNA): TGTGCCAGCAGCTTAGTCCCAGTTATGAACACTGAAGCTTTCTTT.

The chain is built from TRBV20-1 and TRBJ1-1, with D unclear. The germline V gene encodes CDR1 DFQATT and CDR2 SNEGSKA (reference sequence). With 0 bases removed from V and 5 bases from J, the gap between germline ends came to 16 bases. This CDR3 comprises 15 residues. CDR3 sequence: CSARDLGHPTTEAFF. The CDR3 DNA reads TGCAGTGCTAGAGATTTGGGCCACCCTACGACTGAAGCTTTCTTT.

The J gene is TRBJ2-7, the V gene TRBV12-3 or TRBV12-4, with 7 bases lining up with TRBD1. This CDR3 is built from 13 residues. V was clipped by 7 bases and J by 4 bases; unmatched bases: 7. The CDR3 bases are TGTGCCAGCAACCCGACAGGGTTTTACGAGCAGTACTTC. This gives the protein CASNPTGFYEQYF.

The gene calls are TRBV10-3 and TRBJ1-4; D might be TRBD1 (5 bases). The germline V gene has CDR1 ENHRY and CDR2 SYGVKD. The CDR3 covers 13 residues. V dropped 11 bases and J dropped 8 bases, with 18 bases sitting between them. CDR3 region: CASAGIWGEKLFF. CDR3 nucleotide sequence: TGTGCCTCCGCAGGGATATGGGGAGAAAAACTGTTTTTT.

This clonotype was counted at least ten times. CDR3 coding DNA: TGTGCCAGCAGCGGGACTAGCAATGAGCAGTTCTTC. Translated: CASSGTSNEQFF. This rearrangement joins TRBV9 to TRBJ2-1; 7 nucleotides align to TRBD2. Germline V gene data show CDR1 as SGDLS and CDR2 as YYNGEE. Trimming took 3 bases from V and 6 from J; bases not matched to a gene: 0. This CDR3 is 12 amino acids long.

This chain links TRBV28 with TRBJ1-1; D call uncertain. From germline, CDR1 is MDHEN and CDR2 SYDVKM. Trimming shortened V by 5 bases and J by 4 bases, and 20 bases separated the two germline ends. The CDR3 is 16 amino acids. CDR3 sequence: CASSPVGPGDGTEAFF. For the CDR3, the DNA is TGTGCCAGCAGTCCGGTCGGCCCTGGGGATGGCACTGAAGCTTTCTTT.

This clonotype showed up many times. The CDR3 bases are TGCAGTGCTAGAGATGCGGAGAGCTCCTACGAGCAGTACTTC. Protein: CSARDAESSYEQYF. The V call is TRBV20-1, the J call TRBJ2-7; unclear D gene. CDR1 DFQATT and CDR2 SNEGSKA come from the germline V gene (reference sequence). V dropped 0 bases and J dropped 0 bases, with 9 bases sitting between them. CDR3 size: 14 residues.

This clonotype appeared a few times. V and J are TRBV4-3 and TRBJ2-2, with 8 bases fitting TRBD1. The CDR3 spans 17 residues. Germline V CDR1 and CDR2: LGHNA, YSLEER. Trimming at V came to 4 bases and at J to 3 bases, leaving 10 bases not matched to a gene. In DNA, the CDR3 is TGCGCCAGCAGCCGTGGACAGGGATTGGGTTACACCGGGGAGCTGTTTTTT. Translated: CASSRGQGLGYTGELFF.

The J gene is TRBJ2-7, the V gene TRBV20-1; D is unclear. Germline CDR1 DFQATT, CDR2 SNEGSKA (reference sequence). The V end was cut by 2 bases, the J end by 7 bases, with 12 bases between. This CDR3 is 12 amino acids long. CDR3 amino acids: CSARWPPLEQYF. CDR3 bases: TGCAGTGCTAGATGGCCCCCCCTGGAGCAGTACTTC.

This chain joins TRBV27 and TRBJ2-7, with D maybe TRBD1 (5 bases). V was trimmed by 5 bases and J by 4 bases, leaving 15 bases between them. CDR3 size: 14 residues. Germline V gene sequence: CDR1 MNHEY, CDR2 SMNVEV (reference sequence). The CDR3 here is CASSPLGPIYEQYF. In DNA form, the CDR3 reads TGTGCCAGCAGTCCCCTGGGGCCTATATACGAGCAGTACTTC.

This clonotype was picked up a small number of times. V gene TRBV12-3 or TRBV12-4 combines with J gene TRBJ2-7, with 8 nucleotides matching TRBD2. This CDR3 comprises 14 residues. V shed 0 bases, J shed 7 bases, and the junction held 5 bases outside the gene matches. The CDR3 loop reads CASSLAGRANEQYF. As DNA, the CDR3 is TGTGCCAGCAGTTTAGCCGGGAGGGCTAATGAGCAGTACTTC.

Comment on this clonotype: One end of the junction does not line up with germline, which may come from a read error. The chain uses TRBV18 and TRBJ2-1; D is ambiguous. The V gene's germline CDR1 is KGHSH and CDR2 LQKENI. This CDR3 comprises 13 residues. The CDR3 DNA is TGTGCCGGCTCACCAAGAACAATGAATGAGCAGTTCTTC. This gives the protein CAGSPRTMNEQFF. Supplemented by reference TRBV18 and TRBJ2-1, the full variable domain reads NAGVMQNPRHLVRRRGQEARLRCSPMKGHSHVYWYRQLPEEGLKFMVYLQKENIIDESGMPKERFSAEFPKEGPSILRIQQVVRGDSAAYFCAGSPRTMNEQFFGPGTRLTVL.

This clonotype has a count of ten or more. The chain carries TRBV9 and TRBJ2-1; 7 bases line up with TRBD2. Losses at the gene ends were 0 bases for V and 0 bases for J; bases not matched to a gene: 6. Looked up from germline, CDR1 is SGDLS and CDR2 is YYNGEE. This CDR3 has 17 residues. The CDR3 DNA reads as TGTGCCAGCAGCGTAGGGGAGGGGCCTACCTCCTACAATGAGCAGTTCTTC. Protein product: CASSVGEGPTSYNEQFF.

There are a few counts of this clonotype. The V gene is TRBV20-1, the J gene TRBJ2-4; TRBD2 agrees at 7 bases. Germline values: CDR1 DFQATT, CDR2 SNEGSKA (reference sequence). This CDR3 spans 13 amino acids. DNA of the CDR3: TGCAGCGGGGGGTGGAGAGCCAAAAACATTCAGTACTTC. Translating gives CSGGWRAKNIQYF.

CDR3 DNA: TGTGCCATCAGTGAGCCTGGCTCCTACGAGCAGTACTTC. Protein product: CAISEPGSYEQYF. V gene TRBV10-3 combines with J gene TRBJ2-7; D remains unclear. V shed 2 bases and J shed 0 bases, with 5 bases lying between them. This CDR3 comprises 13 residues. The germline V gene has CDR1 ENHRY and CDR2 SYGVKD.

The table lists this clonotype with a few counts. This rearrangement joins TRBV7-2 to TRBJ2-4, with 12 bases identical to TRBD1. Unmatched junction bases numbered 5, after V lost 2 bases and J lost 0 bases. CDR3 length: 18 residues. Germline CDR1 reads SGHTA; CDR2 reads FQGNSA. This chain's CDR3 is CASSLMGQGAIAKNIQYF. CDR3 DNA sequence: TGTGCCAGCAGCTTAATGGGACAGGGGGCGATAGCCAAAAACATTCAGTACTTC.

The chain joins TRBV4-2 to TRBJ2-7; tentative D call: TRBD2 (6 bases). Trimming removed 0 bases at V and 10 bases at J, with 25 bases between. The CDR3 is 17 residues long. Looked up from germline, CDR1 is LGHNA and CDR2 is YNFKEQ. In nucleotides, the CDR3 is TGTGCCAGCAGCCAAGATTCGGCGGGGACTGTCCGTAGTTCCCAGTACTTC. Protein sequence: CASSQDSAGTVRSSQYF.

This rearrangement joins TRBV5-1 to TRBJ2-7, with D tentatively TRBD2 (5 bases). Trimming removed 5 bases at V and 4 bases at J, with 16 bases between. The CDR3 sequence is 14 residues long. Germline assignment: CDR1 SGHRS and CDR2 YFSETQ. CDR3 sequence reads: CASRESTNAYEQYF. The CDR3 DNA reads as TGCGCCAGCAGGGAGTCGACTAATGCGTACGAGCAGTACTTC.